The clone carrying this T cell receptor beta chain was found once. In the original analysis: Estimated nucleated cell counts came from reference gene primer amplification. Assay used: immunoSEQ multiplex PCR; TCRdb lists only in-frame clones, some missing. V and J calls and clone size come straight from that table; D and trimming were deduced from the DNA. This table holds 170,000 or so clones, under 85% found once. This entry belongs to a study of blood T cell repertoires in COVID-19. V lost 5 bases, J lost 7 bases, and 12 bases lay in between. CDR1 MNHEY and CDR2 SVGAGI come from the germline V gene. CDR3 length: 14 amino acids. Seattle participants joined during active infection and were tracked over time.

J is TRBJ1-6 and V is TRBV6-5; D unresolved. Material for sequencing was peripheral blood. The TCR originated in a woman in her seventies with COVID-19, enrolled during active disease. The CDR3: CASSLDLGNSPLHF. Written as DNA, the CDR3 is TGTGCCAGCAGTCTAGACCTCGGGAATTCACCCCTCCACTTT.